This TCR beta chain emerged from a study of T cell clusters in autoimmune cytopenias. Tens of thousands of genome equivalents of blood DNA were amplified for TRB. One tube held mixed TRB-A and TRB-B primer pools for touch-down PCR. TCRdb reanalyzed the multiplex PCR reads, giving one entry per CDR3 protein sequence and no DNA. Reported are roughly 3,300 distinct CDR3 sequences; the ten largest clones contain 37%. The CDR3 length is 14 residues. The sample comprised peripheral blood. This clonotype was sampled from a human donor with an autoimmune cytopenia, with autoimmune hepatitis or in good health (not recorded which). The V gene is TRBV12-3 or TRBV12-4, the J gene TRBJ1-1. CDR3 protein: CASSLLATETEAFF.